This T cell receptor beta chain was identified in a study of blood T cell repertoires in COVID-19. Study context: Spain, Italy and the United States supplied samples that represented acute and convalescent COVID-19.

Germline V lookup: CDR1 SGHTA, CDR2 FQGNSA. V lost 1 base to trimming and J lost 4 bases; unmatched junction nucleotides: 4. The CDR3 extends over 17 amino acids. The assay was immunoSEQ multiplex PCR, and TCRdb's table has in-frame clones only and misses some. The table records more than 300,000 clones, approximately 90% of them present only once. The sequenced material came from peripheral blood. The genes are TRBV7-2 and TRBJ2-6; 10 nucleotides align to TRBD1. The TCR originated in a woman between 18 and 29 years old who had recovered from COVID-19. CDR3 sequence (DNA): TGTGCCAGCAGCTTAGGACAGGGGGCGCTCGGGGCCAACGTCCTGACTTTC. Translated, it gives CASSLGQGALGANVLTF.